This T cell receptor beta chain was identified in a study of a mutant IDH1 vaccine in newly diagnosed glioma. Study-level background: At weeks 1, 3, 5, 7, 11, 15, 19 and 23, patients received a vaccination, eight in all. Radiotherapy, temozolomide, or both had been given previously, and both were given to most.

Using immunoSEQ multiplex PCR, the repertoire was profiled, and TCRdb retains in-frame clones only, with some absent. This sample carries about 38,000 clones, roughly 74% of them seen once, and the ten largest clones take roughly 5.5%. A remark on this clone: Its target is unknown.

Overall study results and limits: Induction of immune responses by the vaccine occurred in roughly 93% of patients.

The sample's time point: week 5, during vaccination. A 20-mer mutant IDH1 peptide at 300 ug was injected subcutaneously with topical imiquimod. Germline V gene sequence: CDR1 SGHRS, CDR2 YFSETQ. There are 14 residues in the CDR3. The ends lost 2 bases at V and 4 bases at J; junction bases unmatched: 5. The V and J genes are TRBV5-1 and TRBJ1-1, with 7 nucleotides matching TRBD1. The sequence was obtained from a man aged 35-49 years with glioma. Sequenced here: PBMCs, sampled from a glioma patient whose treatment included an IDH1 peptide vaccine. DNA of the CDR3: TGCGCCAGCAGCTTCGGGACAGCGGGCACTGAAGCTTTCTTT. This sequence encodes CASSFGTAGTEAFF.